This entry is about one TCR beta chain. The antigen is undetermined. This specimen belongs to a study of cytomegalovirus exposure and HLA in healthy donors. Findings of the study overall: A later analysis found common viral pathogens apparently linked to several of the most significant clusters. A later analysis reportedly found that, within productive TCRs, an Asian-associated ancestry cluster had fewer N-insertions than the mean observed across the approximately 600 donors. An analysis done earlier found most TCR beta V segments productive about 90% or about 30% of the time. CMV antigen specificity was confirmed in vitro for three CMV-associated chains.

The CDR3 loop spans 17 amino acids. Germline V lookup: CDR1 MGHRA, CDR2 YSYEKL. The V end was cut by 4 bases, the J end by 2 bases, with 18 bases between. The PCR contained 60 Vbeta and 13 Jbeta primers. Clones were read by immunoSEQ multiplex PCR, and TCRdb kept only the in-frame ones, dropping some. The sample yields around 170,000 clones, approximately 71% seen once. This clonotype was sampled from a girl aged 10 to 17 in good health and CMV-seronegative. The rearrangement links TRBV4-1 to TRBJ2-1; perhaps TRBD1 as D (6 bases). Sequencing was carried out using PBMCs. In DNA form, the CDR3 reads TGCGCCAGCAGCCTCCCAGGCTTGGACAGAGCCTACAATGAGCAGTTCTTC. Its protein product is CASSLPGLDRAYNEQFF.